This TCR beta chain was obtained from a study of T cell responses to AZD1222 COVID-19 vaccine. Sequencing was performed with immunoSEQ multiplex PCR; in TCRdb, only in-frame clones are kept and a portion is missing. Seen here are 130,000 or so clones, over 85% observed once, and the top ten hold 2.5% to 4%. This clonotype originated in an adult in good health. The sequencing here drew on peripheral blood, taken on day 0 of AZD1222 vaccination.

The DNA for the CDR3 is TGTGCCAGCAGCCTACAGGGTAGTCAGCCCCAGCATTTT. Residues: CASSLQGSQPQHF. The rearrangement links TRBV6-6 to TRBJ1-5; maybe TRBD1 (6 bases). Per the germline V gene, CDR1 is MNHNY and CDR2 is SVGAGI (reference sequence). V dropped 6 bases and J dropped 6 bases, with 12 bases sitting between them. The CDR3 spans 13 residues.